Listed below are T cell receptor beta chains from one sample, sequenced in a study of CD8 T cells in Susac syndrome. TCRdb re-called the immunoSEQ multiplex PCR reads through MiXCR, storing one row per CDR3 protein. The sample includes 120,000 or so distinct CDR3 sequences, roughly 94% of them seen just once. The sample comprised CD4+ T cells from PBMCs. The receptors were sampled from a human donor with multiple sclerosis. CDR3s include the opening cysteine and the closing phenylalanine or tryptophan. The order of the fields is V gene, J gene, D gene, clone size, CDR3 DNA, CDR3 protein. The D gene is left open where the match is weak. Not every row has a clone size; where given, it reads once, few, many or a size class.

>TRBV5-6|TRBJ2-4|.|.
TGTGCCAGCAGCTTGACGGCAGCTCGGGACATTCAGTACTTC
CASSLTAARDIQYF
>TRBV4-2|TRBJ2-1|.|.
TGTGCCAGCAGCCAAGAGTGGAACCCGCGGGGCCCCAATGAGCAGTTCTTC
CASSQEWNPRGPNEQFF
>TRBV6-5|TRBJ1-1|TRBD1|.
TGTGCCAGCAGTTCAGGGGGCGTCACTGAAGCTTTCTTT
CASSSGGVTEAFF
>TRBV30|TRBJ1-2|.|.
TGTGCCTGGAGTGCCGAACGGGGAGGCCGTAACTATGGCTACACCTTC
CAWSAERGGRNYGYTF
>TRBV30|TRBJ2-7|.|.
TGTGCCTGGAGGGGGTCCCCCGTTTACGAGCAGTACTTC
CAWRGSPVYEQYF
>TRBV7-9|TRBJ1-2|.|.
TGTGCCAGCAGAAACGACGGGAACTATGGCTACACCTTC
CASRNDGNYGYTF
>TRBV7-3|TRBJ2-7|.|.
TGTGCCAGCAGCTTGACCTACAACACCGAGCAGTACTTC
CASSLTYNTEQYF
>TRBV19|TRBJ2-1|.|.
TGTGCCAGTAGTTCCGCCCCAGGGGTTGAGCAGTTCTTC
CASSSAPGVEQFF
>TRBV30|TRBJ1-1|TRBD1|once
TGTGCCGGACCCAGGGGGCTGGGGACTGAAGCTTTCTTT
CAGPRGLGTEAFF
>TRBV15|TRBJ2-3|.|.
TGTGCCACCAGCAACCCCCCAGGGCCCACAGATACGCAGTATTTT
CATSNPPGPTDTQYF
>TRBV12-3/TRBV12-4|TRBJ2-5|TRBD2|.
TGTGCCAGCAGTTTAGCGCTAGCGGGCAACCGAGAGACCCAGTACTTC
CASSLALAGNRETQYF
>TRBV7-2|TRBJ1-5|.|.
TGTGCCAGCAGTATTGGCACGCAGGCCTATCAGCCCCAGCATTTT
CASSIGTQAYQPQHF
>TRBV6-1|TRBJ2-1|.|.
TGTGCCAGCAAATCAACAGGAGGAAATGAGCAGTTCTTC
CASKSTGGNEQFF
>TRBV7-2|TRBJ2-1|TRBD2|.
TGTGCCAGCAGCTTAAGAGCGGCGGGAGGGGTAAATGAGCAGTTCTTC
CASSLRAAGGVNEQFF
>TRBV10-3|TRBJ2-7|.|.
TGTGCCATCAGTGAAGGGTCCCCCTACGAGCAGTACTTC
CAISEGSPYEQYF
>TRBV28|TRBJ2-1|.|.
TGTGCCAGCAGCCTCTCTATCTCCTACAATGAGCAGTTCTTC
CASSLSISYNEQFF
>TRBV7-3|TRBJ1-1|.|once
TGTGCCAGCAGCTCCGAAGGGGGGATGAAGAACACTGAAGCTTTCTTT
CASSSEGGMKNTEAFF
>TRBV4-2|TRBJ2-2|TRBD1|.
TGTGCCAGCAGCCAAGGGACAGGGGGCACCGGGGAGCTGTTTTTT
CASSQGTGGTGELFF
>TRBV9|TRBJ1-1|.|.
TGTGCCAGCAGCTCCTCCTCAGGATTCACTGAAGCTTTCTTT
CASSSSSGFTEAFF
>TRBV18|TRBJ1-1|TRBD1|.
TGTGCCAGCTCACCACCGCAGGGGGGTGAAGCTTTCTTT
CASSPPQGGEAFF
>TRBV6-1|TRBJ1-2|.|once
TGTGCCAGCAGTGAACATCTACAGGGTTCAGACTATGGCTACACCTTC
CASSEHLQGSDYGYTF
>TRBV27|TRBJ2-7|.|.
TGTGCCAGCAGCTTTGCTGGGAGGCCCTCCTACGAGCAGTACTTC
CASSFAGRPSYEQYF
>TRBV11-2|TRBJ2-1|TRBD2|.
TGTGCCAGCAGCTTAACACTAGCGGGGGCCCTCGAGCAGTTCTTC
CASSLTLAGALEQFF
>TRBV27|TRBJ2-1|.|.
TGTGCCAGCAGTCGGTCCGAGAGTTATTACAATGAGCAGTTCTTC
CASSRSESYYNEQFF
>TRBV27|TRBJ2-2|.|.
TGTGCCAGCAGATCAGTAGCGGCTCCGAACACCGGGGAGCTGTTTTTT
CASRSVAAPNTGELFF
>TRBV7-2|TRBJ2-7|.|.
TGTGCCAGCAGCCGGGACTTCGACGAGCAGTACTTC
CASSRDFDEQYF
>TRBV5-6|TRBJ2-7|.|once
TGTGCCAGCAGCTTGTTCCGGCCGGGGTCCTACGAGCAGTACTTC
CASSLFRPGSYEQYF
>TRBV29-1|TRBJ2-1|.|once
TGCAGCGTCGGCGGAACTAGCTCTAGGGGTGAGCAGTTCTTC
CSVGGTSSRGEQFF
>TRBV10-3|TRBJ1-6|.|.
TGTGCCATCAGGGAAGCGGGAGGGTCGAGTTCACCCCTCCACTTT
CAIREAGGSSSPLHF
>TRBV18|TRBJ1-2|.|.
TGTGCCAGCGCGACGGGGGCGCAAGACAACTATGGCTACACCTTC
CASATGAQDNYGYTF
>TRBV29-1|TRBJ1-2|.|.
TGCAGCGTTCCCCGGGACGGGGGGAACTATGGCTACACCTTC
CSVPRDGGNYGYTF
>TRBV30|TRBJ2-2|.|.
TGTGCCTGGAGTGTACGTAGTAACACCGGGGAGCTGTTTTTT
CAWSVRSNTGELFF
>TRBV4-3|TRBJ1-4|.|.
TGCGCCAGCAGCCGGGGGGCTGCCACTAATGAAAAACTGTTTTTT
CASSRGAATNEKLFF
>TRBV5-6|TRBJ1-1|.|.
TGTGCCAGCAGCTTTGGGCCGCATCGAACTGAAGCTTTCTTT
CASSFGPHRTEAFF
>TRBV3-1|TRBJ1-2|.|once
TGTGCCAGCAGCCAATTAGGCAGGGGATACTATGGCTACACCTTC
CASSQLGRGYYGYTF
>TRBV2|TRBJ1-5|.|.
TGTGCCAGCAGTTCCGCAGGCAATCAGCCCCAGCATTTT
CASSSAGNQPQHF
>TRBV12-3/TRBV12-4|TRBJ2-3|TRBD2|once
TGTGCCACCCGACTAGCGGGGGGGCCAGATACGCAGTATTTT
CATRLAGGPDTQYF
>TRBV12-3/TRBV12-4|TRBJ1-1|TRBD1|.
TGTGCCAGCAGTTCTGGGACAGGGGTGAACACTGAAGCTTTCTTT
CASSSGTGVNTEAFF
>TRBV7-8|TRBJ2-5|.|.
TGTGCCAGCAGCTTCGAACAGGCGACGTACCAAGAGACCCAGTACTTC
CASSFEQATYQETQYF
>TRBV5-1|TRBJ1-5|TRBD1|.
TGCGCCAGCAGCTTGATAGGGGGCGACCAGCCCCAGCATTTT
CASSLIGGDQPQHF
>TRBV3-1|TRBJ1-1|.|.
TGTGCCAGCAGACGTCATGACAGTCTAGGCGAAGCTTTCTTT
CASRRHDSLGEAFF
>TRBV5-4|TRBJ1-5|TRBD1|.
TGTGCCACCGGGACAGGCCTCAATCAGCCCCAGCATTTT
CATGTGLNQPQHF
>TRBV19|TRBJ1-1|.|.
TGTGCCAGTGCCGAACAGGGGAACACTGAAGCTTTCTTT
CASAEQGNTEAFF
>TRBV5-4|TRBJ1-2|.|once
TGTGCCAGCAGCTTGAGGGCGGGGGTAGGCTACACCTTC
CASSLRAGVGYTF
>TRBV5-1|TRBJ1-1|.|.
TGCGCCAGCAGCTCCTCCACGCTCCAGGGCTATGAAGCTTTCTTT
CASSSSTLQGYEAFF
>TRBV20-1|TRBJ1-2|TRBD1|.
TGCAGTGCTAACCACAGGGGCGGCTATGGCTACACCTTC
CSANHRGGYGYTF
>TRBV6-5|TRBJ1-1|TRBD1|.
TGTGCCAGCAGGGCCGGTGACAGGGAGGCTTTCTTT
CASRAGDREAFF
>TRBV18|TRBJ1-5|.|.
TGTGCCAGCTCAGACAGGTCTTTAATGGATCAGCCCCAGCATTTT
CASSDRSLMDQPQHF
>TRBV5-1|TRBJ1-2|.|.
TGCGCCAGCAGCTCCGGACAGCGGGACTATGGCTACACCTTC
CASSSGQRDYGYTF
>TRBV15|TRBJ2-6|.|.
TGTGCCACCAGCAGAGTTACGGGGGCTGCTGGGGCCAACGTCCTGACTTTC
CATSRVTGAAGANVLTF
>TRBV9|TRBJ1-1|.|.
TGTGCCAGCAGCGTAGGGATCAGCCTAAATCTGGGCACTGAAGCTTTCTTT
CASSVGISLNLGTEAFF
>TRBV4-3|TRBJ2-3|.|.
TGCGCCAGCAGTGAAAAGAACACAGATACGCAGTATTTT
CASSEKNTDTQYF
>TRBV9|TRBJ2-3|.|.
TGTGCCAGCAGCGTAGAGCTGGATACGCAGTATTTT
CASSVELDTQYF
>TRBV30|TRBJ2-2|.|.
TGTGCCTGGAGTGTTAGTGGCACCGGGGAGCTGTTTTTT
CAWSVSGTGELFF